This TCR beta chain was sequenced for a study of identical twins (dated by TCRdb to 2016 to 2018). Study-level background: To test whether fetal clonotypes persist, the study used deep sequencing on TCR alpha and beta repertoires from monozygotic twins, unrelated adults of various ages, and cord blood. Replicate twin experiments were performed at different times using different library preparation protocols to rule out contamination.

V is pared back by 7 bases and J by 8 bases, with 14 bases lying between the germline termini. From the cysteine through the phenylalanine, the CDR3 covers 12 amino acids. Only CDR3 DNA is held: 36 bases, read in frame from base 1. Every donor in the study was a healthy Caucasian. The study also sequenced three unrelated non-twin adults: a male aged 18 to 29, a male aged 50 to 59 and a female aged 50 to 59. Using Miltenyi CD45RO+ enrichment and human naive T-cell isolation kits, memory (CD45RO+) and naive T cells were isolated from PBMC. What the work shows at the level of the full study, not this receptor alone: The excess sharing between twins in beta out-of-frame sequences was weaker because fewer shared sequences reduced the signal-to-noise ratio. Compared with coincidental sharing between unrelated individuals, an excess of low generation-probability sequences was observed among out-of-frame TCR alpha sequences shared between twins. Abundant cord blood beta clonotypes had fewer insertions, young adult naive repertoires showed a similar but weaker trend, and memory repertoires showed no such trend. Out-of-frame TCR alpha sharing in monozygotic twins was systematically underestimated by recombination models, whereas sharing between unrelated individuals was in agreement with the recombination models. Invariant T cells such as MAIT and iNKT could partly confound zero-insertion analyses, although diverse VJ usage argued against such confounding for most clonotypes. Conclusions relied on cross-sectional statistical analysis, since the same donors could not be followed over many years.

This clonotype showed up many times. The target of this receptor is not known. No qualities accompany the bases; no much larger clone lies one base away. The library relied on 5' RACE. The sequencer was an Illumina HiSeq 2000. A universal primer binding site was added through template switching, and the final cDNA carried a unique molecular identifier so that TCR cDNA molecules could be counted accurately. Specific primers in the conserved constant-segment region were used to synthesize first-strand cDNA for TCR alpha and beta chains. Each cDNA library was double barcoded, with a SMART-Mk sample barcode plus Illumina barcodes, to control for contamination. Two successive PCR steps introduced TruSeq adapter sequences along with Illumina sample barcodes. The TCR alpha and beta cDNA libraries were sequenced on the Illumina HiSeq platform using custom primers. The study's own analysis went as follows. MiGEC processed the raw reads to extract unique molecular identifiers, while MiXCR was used to determine the CDR3 positions. Recombination models were inferred per individual with the repgenHMM and IGoR tools using an EM algorithm. The tcR package in R was used for shared clonotype analysis, with sharing normalized by the product of cloneset sizes. Out-of-frame nonproductive sequences were analyzed to study raw recombination free of thymic and clonal selection effects. TCRdb's own reprocessing of the public reads used fastp at Q25 and MiXCR and kept productive beta chains. CDR3 protein duplicates are merged, each entry listing the most common genes and DNA. The V and J calls follow TCRdb's processing rather than the paper's. This sample comprises 350,000 or so distinct CDR3 sequences, approximately 8.7% of them detected only once. About 8.1% of the sample belongs to the ten largest clones.

The sequence derives from a woman in her forties or fifties in good health. The V and J segments used are TRBV12-3 or TRBV12-4 and TRBJ1-1; matching of 5 bases hints at TRBD1 as the D gene. The sample was naive T cells sorted from blood. The sample's cell subset or site, from its label and the paper: cells isolated with a human naive T-cell isolation kit. The CDR3 reads as follows: CASTPDSREAFF. The bases read TGTGCCAGCACCCCCGACAGTCGGGAAGCTTTCTTT.